This T cell receptor beta chain was profiled in a study of blood T cell repertoires in COVID-19 (TCRdb year 2020). In terms of the full investigation: The collaborator samples originated in the United States, Italy and Spain and spanned the acute and convalescent phases of COVID-19. The repertoires were released in a freely available public database meant as a resource for research on the immune response to SARS-CoV-2. The material from the prospective study consisted of cDNA or gDNA derived from T cells, B-cell-depleted T cells, or PBMCs. Subjects who had been exposed to COVID-19, were actively infected with it, or had recovered from it provided the deeply sampled blood TCRbeta repertoires that made up the dataset. The samples were drawn from two sources: the first 160 participants of the ongoing ImmuneRACE study, and 1,000 to 1,500 subjects contributed by 6 global collaborators. A de-identified subject ID, COVID-19 status, age in years and sex were almost always included in the sample metadata. Where available, HLA class I and class II types were taken from metadata supplied by the sample provider and were not determined by assay-based typing.

Whole blood was collected in K2EDTA tubes by collaborating institutions according to the institutions' own protocols. For TCRbeta analysis, collaborators shipped samples in one of three forms: frozen whole blood, isolated PBMCs, or DNA extracted from either of those sample types. Its CDR3 holds 12 amino acids, cysteine through phenylalanine. Here the CDR3 DNA is all that survives: 36 bases in frame from base 1. V is shortened by 7 bases, J by 3 bases, and the region joining them spans 10 bases. The germline V gene yields SNHLY for CDR1 and FYNNEI for CDR2. Summary of the overall study and its limitations: The quantity of clinical and demographic metadata differed by source and by participant and was supplied without curation.

Worth noting for this clone: This clone's antigen is unknown. Base qualities are missing; no much larger clone stands one base away.

TCRbeta CDR3 regions were amplified from genomic DNA using the immunoSEQ Assay, a bias-controlled multiplex PCR. The paper's processing steps were these. Nucleated cell counts per sample were estimated from amplification of reference gene primers within the assay. Sequence reads were collapsed and filtered to measure the absolute abundance of every unique TCRbeta CDR3 rearrangement. For each sample, productive Simpson clonality was calculated by taking the square root of Simpson's diversity index across productive rearrangements. Drawn from immuneACCESS, this table holds only the in-frame rearrangements with V and J called that TCRdb kept. Clones are partly lost; checked studies trace under half to an unresolved V gene and leave the rest unexplained. V and J calls and clone size are copied from that table; D and trimming were computed from the DNA. Within this sample are 45,000 to 60,000 clones, with around four fifths of them counted one time only. The ten largest clones capture roughly 15% of the sample.

The sequence joins TRBV2 to TRBJ2-7, with TRBD2 as a weak D call on 5 bases. The source is a human donor with acute or convalescent COVID-19. The donor label of this sample is uncertain. What was sequenced was peripheral blood. The CDR3 reads CASTSRGYEQYF. The DNA sequence is given as TGTGCCAGCACATCCCGGGGCTACGAGCAGTACTTC.